This TCR beta chain was profiled in a study of blood T cell repertoires in COVID-19. The data were produced by immunoSEQ multiplex PCR, yet TCRdb's version contains in-frame clones alone and is incomplete. The table shows under 300,000 clones, with just over 90% occurring only once. Germline V lookup: CDR1 MGHRA, CDR2 YSYEKL. The CDR3 is 17 residues long. V lost 1 base and J lost 0, with 13 bases in between. This clone was picked up one time. The chain recombines TRBV4-1 with TRBJ1-3; D uncertain. This clonotype was obtained from a woman aged 18-30 years who had recovered from COVID-19. Source material: PBMCs or T cells enriched from blood (not recorded which). The CDR3 sequence: CASSQVGGPISGNTIYF. The CDR3, as DNA: TGCGCCAGCAGCCAAGTCGGAGGGCCCATCTCTGGAAACACCATATATTTT.